These 19 T cell receptor beta chains were sequenced from one sample in a study of blood T cells in healthy people across ages. The second PCR ran roughly 6 to 12 cycles with a sample-barcoded 5' primer and J-beta primers. TCRdb recomputed calls from the 5' RACE reads with MiXCR, one row per CDR3 protein. The sample holds roughly 560,000 distinct CDR3 sequences, approximately 25% seen once. The same sample was also used in a study of T cells of mothers and their children.

Sequenced: blood. Receptors were obtained from a boy aged 5 to 17 in good health.

The rearrangement joins TRBV5-4 to TRBJ2-5; 13 nucleotides align to TRBD2. After removal of 4 bases from V and 1 base from J, the junction contained 4 bases not matched to a gene. The CDR3 extends over 16 amino acids. CDR1 is SGHNT and CDR2 is YYREEE in the germline V gene (reference sequence). The CDR3 is CASSRTSGGRQETQYF. The CDR3 DNA reads as TGTGCCAGCAGCCGGACTAGCGGGGGCCGCCAAGAGACCCAGTACTTC.

In its sample, this clonotype was seen a few times. This rearrangement joins TRBV4-3 to TRBJ2-5; 11 bases map to TRBD1. The CDR3 spans 18 residues. The ends lost 3 bases at V and 5 bases at J; junction bases unmatched: 14. Per germline, CDR1 LGHNA and CDR2 YSLEER. For the CDR3, the DNA is TGCGCCAGCAGCCACCTAATGGCGGGGACAGGGGGGGAGGAGACCCAGTACTTC. Residues: CASSHLMAGTGGEETQYF.

This clonotype has more than one count but fewer than ten. The V call is TRBV9, the J call TRBJ2-7, with TRBD1 as a possible D gene (6 bases). This CDR3 has 16 amino acids. V lost 1 base, J lost 3 bases, and 17 bases lay in between. The V gene's germline CDR1 is SGDLS and CDR2 YYNGEE. CDR3 loop: CASSVRSGAGNYEQYF. The CDR3 nucleotides are TGTGCCAGCAGCGTAAGGTCAGGGGCAGGCAACTACGAGCAGTACTTC.

The V gene is TRBV7-9, the J gene TRBJ2-7; no clear D. V lost 2 bases, J lost 4 bases, and 6 bases lay in between. The CDR3 contains 12 residues. Germline CDR1 reads SEHNR; CDR2 reads FQNEAQ (reference sequence). CDR3 sequence: CASSLNRYEQYF. The CDR3 DNA reads TGTGCCAGCAGCTTAAACAGATACGAGCAGTACTTC.

The gene calls are TRBV9 and TRBJ2-3, with 8 bases fitting TRBD1. This CDR3 contains 14 residues. The junction had 2 bases not matched to a gene; V was cut back by 5 bases and J by 0 bases. Germline V gene data show CDR1 as SGDLS and CDR2 as YYNGEE. CDR3 coding DNA: TGTGCCAGCAGGGGACAGGCTAGCACAGATACGCAGTATTTT. Its translation: CASRGQASTDTQYF.

The chain uses TRBV20-1 and TRBJ2-7; no reliable D call. The ends were cut back, 0 bases at V and 1 base at J, with 10 bases in the middle. Germline-derived CDR1 and CDR2 are DFQATT and SNEGSKA (reference sequence). The CDR3 is 14 residues long. CDR3 residues: CSARDLRRSYEQYF. As DNA, the CDR3 is TGCAGTGCTAGAGATCTCCGGCGGTCCTACGAGCAGTACTTC.

The V call is TRBV27, the J call TRBJ2-7; TRBD2 aligns across 7 bases. Germline CDR1 is MNHEY and CDR2 is SMNVEV (reference sequence). The CDR3 is made up of 15 amino acids. The V and J ends lost 0 bases and 0 bases, in that order; junction bases with no gene match: 2. CDR3 sequence reads: CASSLSGGSSYEQYF. CDR3 in DNA: TGTGCCAGCAGTTTATCCGGGGGGTCCTCCTACGAGCAGTACTTC.

This clonotype has just a few counts. This chain connects TRBV7-9 to TRBJ1-1, with D hard to call. Germline-derived CDR1 and CDR2 are SEHNR and FQNEAQ (reference sequence). The CDR3 runs to 12 residues. The V end lost 8 bases, the J end lost 6 bases, and 13 bases lay between the germline ends. For the CDR3, the DNA is TGTGCCAGCTCCCGTCAGAGATCTGAAGCTTTCTTT. This translates into CASSRQRSEAFF. Together with reference TRBV7-9 and TRBJ1-1, the CDR3 gives the full variable domain: DTGVSQNPRHKITKRGQNVTFRCDPISEHNRLYWYRQTLGQGPEFLTYFQNEAQLEKSRLLSDRFSAERPKGSFSTLEIQRTEQGDSAMYLCASSRQRSEAFFGQGTRLTVV.

This clonotype was detected only a few times. This rearrangement joins TRBV6-6 to TRBJ2-5, with a tentative D call TRBD1 (5 bases). The CDR3 contains 14 residues. Trimming stripped 2 bases from V and 0 bases from J, with 7 bases between. CDR1 and CDR2 (germline): MNHNY, SVGAGI (reference sequence). The CDR3 region has the DNA TGTGCCAGCAGTTACGGCAGGGACCAAGAGACCCAGTACTTC. This sequence encodes CASSYGRDQETQYF.

In this sample, this clonotype turned up a few times. The CDR3 carries no conserved terminal phenylalanine or tryptophan, so it likely arises from a read error. The DNA for the CDR3 is TGTGCCAGCAGCACCGGGGGGAGGTGGGAGACCCAGTACCTC. Its protein product is CASSTGGRWETQYL. This chain connects TRBV6-5 to TRBJ2-5; 7 positions agree with TRBD2. J was trimmed by 5 bases and V by 6 bases; bases with no gene match: 9. The CDR3 length is 14 residues. The germline V gene encodes CDR1 MNHEY and CDR2 SVGAGI.

This clonotype was seen only a few times. The chain recombines TRBV15 with TRBJ2-6; D uncertain. Germline V gene sequence: CDR1 LNHNV, CDR2 YYDKDF (reference sequence). The CDR3 has 21 amino acids. Trimming left V 0 bases short and J 0 bases short, with 21 bases between. The CDR3 is CATSRDLIWRNVGSGANVLTF. DNA for the CDR3: TGTGCCACCAGCAGAGACCTTATTTGGAGAAACGTTGGCTCTGGGGCCAACGTCCTGACTTTC.

This chain connects TRBV5-1 to TRBJ2-5; 7 bases match TRBD2. CDR1 SGHRS and CDR2 YFSETQ come from the germline V gene. Trimming took 4 bases from V and 7 from J; bases not matched to a gene: 10. The CDR3 totals 14 residues. CDR3 nucleotide sequence: TGCGCCAGCAGCCCCACGCAGTGGGGGGGGACCCAGTACTTC. It yields the protein CASSPTQWGGTQYF.

This clonotype was detected a few times. The CDR3, as DNA: TGTGCCAGCAGGACCCCCAGCTCCTACAATGAGCAGTTCTTC. It codes for CASRTPSSYNEQFF. The chain combines TRBV28 with TRBJ2-1; D gene uncertain. Trimming removed 6 bases at V and 0 bases at J, with 9 bases between. CDR3 length equals 14 residues. CDR1 is MDHEN, CDR2 SYDVKM, per germline.

The table lists this clonotype with a few counts. The chain employs TRBV20-1 and TRBJ2-1, with 9 bases identical to TRBD2. CDR3 length: 17 amino acids. Germline CDR1 and CDR2: DFQATT and SNEGSKA (reference sequence). V lost 0 bases and J lost 4; bases outside the gene matches: 10. The CDR3 nucleotides read TGCAGTGCTAGAGATACGGCGGGGGGGCGACATTACAATGAGCAGTTCTTC. Protein: CSARDTAGGRHYNEQFF.

This chain connects TRBV3-1 to TRBJ2-5; unclear D gene. The ends were cut back, 4 bases at V and 6 bases at J, with 18 bases in the middle. The CDR3 totals 15 residues. The germline gives CDR1 LGHDT, CDR2 YNNKEL (reference sequence). As DNA, the CDR3 is TGTGCCAGCAGCCGATCCGGCTGGGCCCTTCAGACCCAGTACTTC. Translation gives CASSRSGWALQTQYF.

This clonotype was observed a handful of times. The CDR3 loop is CASSEREGKNIQYF. The CDR3 coding sequence is TGTGCCAGCAGTGAGCGGGAGGGGAAAAACATTCAGTACTTC. This chain uses TRBV2 with TRBJ2-4, with TRBD2 identical over 9 bases. The CDR3 consists of 14 residues. Germline lookup yields CDR1 SNHLY and CDR2 FYNNEI. The junction had 1 base not matched to a gene; V was cut back by 3 bases and J by 4 bases.

This clonotype was picked up a small number of times. CDR3: CSAQTSWVTQQYF. The CDR3 coding sequence is TGCAGCGCCCAGACGTCATGGGTTACTCAGCAGTACTTC. The V call is TRBV29-1, the J call TRBJ2-7; D is uncertain. Germline V CDR1 and CDR2: SQVTM, ANQGSEA. CDR3 length equals 13 residues. V lost 7 bases, J lost 8 bases, and 21 bases lay in between.

The chain links TRBV28 to TRBJ2-5, with TRBD1 matching over 8 bases. The CDR3 is 14 amino acids. Per germline, CDR1 MDHEN and CDR2 SYDVKM. The junction had 6 bases not matched to a gene; V was cut back by 5 bases and J by 4 bases. The CDR3 nucleotides are TGTGCCAGCAGTACGGACAGGGCGGGAGAGACCCAGTACTTC. This sequence encodes CASSTDRAGETQYF.

This clonotype was recorded a few times. The junction departs from the called germline gene at one end, perhaps through a read error. The chain uses TRBV7-6 and TRBJ2-7; D gene ambiguous. Germline CDR1 is SGHVS and CDR2 is FNYEAQ. This CDR3 contains 9 residues. This chain's CDR3 is CASSLVQSF. CDR3 coding DNA: TGTGCCAGCAGCTTAGTCCAGAGCTTC.